This T cell receptor beta chain was profiled in a study of CD8 T cells in Susac syndrome (dated by TCRdb to about 2019). Context from the whole study: Whether CD8+ T cell activation and differentiation in Susac syndrome was antigen driven was tested using repertoire sequencing. CD8+ T cell repertoire clonality was compared between some 13 healthy donors, approximately 14 Susac syndrome patients and around 15 multiple sclerosis patients. General findings and caveats noted by the study authors: The number of individuals in the TCR sequencing and HLA analysis was acknowledged as relatively small.

The V end loses 3 bases and the J end loses 0 bases, and a stretch of 12 bases separates them. From cysteine to phenylalanine, the CDR3 is 15 amino acids long. Only the CDR3 region is kept as DNA, spanning 45 bases read in frame from base 1. Looking up the germline V gene yields CDR1 MGHRA and CDR2 YSYEKL. To note about this clonotype: Its antigen has not been determined. Base qualities are not recorded, but no much larger clone differs from it by a single base.

RNA was extracted with the RNeasy kit and roughly 0.5 to 1 ug was reverse transcribed using random hexamers. The immunoSEQ multiplex PCR assay, covering 54 Vbeta and 13 Jbeta segments, was used to amplify TCR beta CDR3 regions. PCR amplification bias was corrected using a synthetic template baseline for primer optimization and computational correction. Per the original workflow: Reads were assigned to V, D and J genes according to IMGT and analyzed in immunoSEQ Analyzer, with only productive sequences retained. Clonality was calculated as one minus the Shannon entropy normalized by log2 of the number of productive unique sequences. For each patient and control, public and private clones were evaluated within the 100 most prevalent clones. Clones were defined as Susac-specific when absent from the healthy and MS cohorts, from about 1,100 published viral clones and from other ImmuneACCESS disease sequences. TCRdb passed the public sequencing reads through fastp at Q25 and MiXCR, retaining productive beta sequences. Under each unique CDR3 protein, matching rows form one entry showing the most common genes and DNA. None of the V and J calls come from the authors' own analysis; TCRdb made them. In all, the sample holds 85,000 to 90,000 distinct CDR3 sequences, and around 93% of those were seen once. About 0.32% of the sample is in the top ten clones.

Peripheral blood CD8+ and CD4+ T cells from healthy donors, Susac syndrome patients and multiple sclerosis patients were profiled by high-throughput TCR beta sequencing. Healthy donors were age- and sex-matched controls. CD8+ TEMRA cells were enriched by FACS, while bulk CD8+ and CD4+ T cells were purified by magnetic negative isolation. Blood was collected in EDTA tubes and processed within 24 hours, with PBMCs isolated through density gradient centrifugation. PBMCs intended for TCR sequencing were frozen in liquid nitrogen and were later thawed in a 37 degrees C water bath. The sorted or isolated CD4+, CD8+ and CD8+ TEMRA cells reached a purity of at least 90%.

The V gene is TRBV4-1 and the J gene is TRBJ2-7; the D segment might be TRBD1 or TRBD2, since each matches 5 bases. The receptor was isolated from a human donor in good health. The material sequenced was CD8+ T cells from PBMCs. CDR3 loop: CASSHGTSNSYEQYF. The nucleotide sequence reads as follows: TGCGCCAGCAGCCACGGGACGTCGAACTCCTACGAGCAGTACTTC.